This T cell receptor (beta chain) came from a study of cytomegalovirus exposure and HLA in healthy donors. This clone was detected many times. The PCR made use of 60 Vbeta and 13 Jbeta primers. Assay used: immunoSEQ multiplex PCR; TCRdb lists only in-frame clones, some missing. The table lists about 130,000 clones, 72% of them singletons. Trimming took 3 bases from V and 5 from J; bases not matched to a gene: 10. The CDR3 spans 17 residues. Germline V gene lookup returns CDR1 SGHRS and CDR2 YFSETQ. This sequence originates from a man aged 30 to 45 in good health and CMV-seronegative. Sequencing was carried out using PBMCs. The gene calls are TRBV5-1 and TRBJ1-4; TRBD1 matches 10 bases. The DNA of the CDR3 is TGCGCCAGCAGCTGGATTGGGACAGGGGCAAGAAATGAAAAACTGTTTTTT. Translation gives CASSWIGTGARNEKLFF.